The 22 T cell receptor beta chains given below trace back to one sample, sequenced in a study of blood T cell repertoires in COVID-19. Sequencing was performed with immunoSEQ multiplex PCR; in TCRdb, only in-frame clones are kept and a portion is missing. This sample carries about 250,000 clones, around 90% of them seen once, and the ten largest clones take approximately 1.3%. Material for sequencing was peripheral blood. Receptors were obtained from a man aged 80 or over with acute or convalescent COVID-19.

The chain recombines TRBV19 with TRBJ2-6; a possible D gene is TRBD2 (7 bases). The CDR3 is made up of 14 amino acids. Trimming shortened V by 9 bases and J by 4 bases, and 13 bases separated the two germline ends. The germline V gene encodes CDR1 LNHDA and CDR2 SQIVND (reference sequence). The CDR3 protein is CASRGARGANVLTF. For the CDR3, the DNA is TGTGCCAGCCGGGGGGCCAGGGGGGCCAACGTCCTGACTTTC.

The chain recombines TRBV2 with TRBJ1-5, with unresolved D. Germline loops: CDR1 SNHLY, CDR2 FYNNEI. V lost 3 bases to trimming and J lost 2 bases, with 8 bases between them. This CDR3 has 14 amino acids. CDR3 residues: CASSDRLGNQPQHF. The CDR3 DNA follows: TGTGCCAGCAGTGATCGGCTAGGCAATCAGCCCCAGCATTTT.

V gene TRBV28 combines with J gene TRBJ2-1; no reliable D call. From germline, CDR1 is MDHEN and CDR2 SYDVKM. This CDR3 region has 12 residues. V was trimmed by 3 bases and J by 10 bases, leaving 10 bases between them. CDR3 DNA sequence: TGTGCCAGCAGTTTGCAAAACGGGGAGCAGTTCTTC. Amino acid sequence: CASSLQNGEQFF.

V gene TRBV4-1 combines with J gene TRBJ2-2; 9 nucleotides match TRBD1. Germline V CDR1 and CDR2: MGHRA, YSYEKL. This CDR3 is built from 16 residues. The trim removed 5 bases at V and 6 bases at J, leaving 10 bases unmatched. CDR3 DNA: TGCGCCAGCAGCACGACCGGGACAGGGTTCGCCGGGGAGCTGTTTTTT. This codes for CASSTTGTGFAGELFF.

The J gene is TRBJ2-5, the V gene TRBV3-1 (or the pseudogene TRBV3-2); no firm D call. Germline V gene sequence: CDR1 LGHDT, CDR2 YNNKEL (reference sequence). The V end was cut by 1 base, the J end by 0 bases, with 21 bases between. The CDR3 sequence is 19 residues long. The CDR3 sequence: CASSQGQALWPLDQETQYF. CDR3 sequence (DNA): TGTGCCAGCAGCCAAGGGCAGGCACTTTGGCCCCTGGACCAAGAGACCCAGTACTTC.

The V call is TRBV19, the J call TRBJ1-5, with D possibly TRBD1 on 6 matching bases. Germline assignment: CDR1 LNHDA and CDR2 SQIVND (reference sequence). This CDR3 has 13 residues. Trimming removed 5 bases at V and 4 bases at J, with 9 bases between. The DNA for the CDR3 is TGTGCCAGTAGTCTTCAGGGGAATCAGCCCCAGCATTTT. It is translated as CASSLQGNQPQHF.

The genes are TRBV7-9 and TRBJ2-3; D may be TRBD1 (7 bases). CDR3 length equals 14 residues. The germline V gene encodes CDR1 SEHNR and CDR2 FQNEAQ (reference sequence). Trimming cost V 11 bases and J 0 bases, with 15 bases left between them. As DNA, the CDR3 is TGTGCCGGGGGGACCAGGGGGAGCACAGATACGCAGTATTTT. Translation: CAGGTRGSTDTQYF.

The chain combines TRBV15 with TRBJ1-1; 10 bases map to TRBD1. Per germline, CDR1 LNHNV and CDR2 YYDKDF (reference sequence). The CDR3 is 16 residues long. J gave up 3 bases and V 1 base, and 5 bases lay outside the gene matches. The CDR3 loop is CATSRGQGQGHTEAFF. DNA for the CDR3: TGTGCCACCAGCAGAGGCCAGGGACAGGGGCACACTGAAGCTTTCTTT.

The CDR3 loop is CASSLASGSTDTQYF. The DNA of the CDR3 is TGCGCCAGCAGCTTGGCTAGCGGGAGCACAGATACGCAGTATTTT. This chain joins TRBV5-1 and TRBJ2-3; 8 bases align to TRBD2. The CDR3 length is 15 residues. The V segment lost 0 bases and the J segment 0 bases; nucleotides outside the gene matches: 0. In germline, CDR1 is SGHRS, CDR2 YFSETQ. Full variable domain (rest looked up from reference TRBV5-1 and TRBJ2-3): KAGVTQTPRYLIKTRGQQVTLSCSPISGHRSVSWYQQTPGQGLQFLFEYFSETQRNKGNFPGRFSGRQFSNSRSEMNVSTLELGDSALYLCASSLASGSTDTQYFGPGTRLTVL.

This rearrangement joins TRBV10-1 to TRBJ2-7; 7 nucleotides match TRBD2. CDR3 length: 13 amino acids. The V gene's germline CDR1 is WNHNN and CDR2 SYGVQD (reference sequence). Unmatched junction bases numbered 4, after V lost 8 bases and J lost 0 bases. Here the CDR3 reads CASLTGGSYEQYF. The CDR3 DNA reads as TGCGCCAGCTTGACGGGAGGCTCCTACGAGCAGTACTTC.

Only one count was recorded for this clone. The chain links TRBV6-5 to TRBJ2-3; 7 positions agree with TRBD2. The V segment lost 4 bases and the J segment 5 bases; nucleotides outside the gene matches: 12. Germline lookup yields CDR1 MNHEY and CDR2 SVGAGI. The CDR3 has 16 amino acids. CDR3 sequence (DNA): TGTGCCAGCAGTTTAAGCTTGGCGGGAGACGGAGATACGCAGTATTTT. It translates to CASSLSLAGDGDTQYF.

The CDR3 DNA is TGTGCCAGTATGATCGACAGAGCTGCAGGAAACACCATATATTTT. It translates to CASMIDRAAGNTIYF. The chain employs TRBV19 and TRBJ1-3; D is perhaps TRBD1 (5 bases). This CDR3 is 15 amino acids long. The germline V gene encodes CDR1 LNHDA and CDR2 SQIVND (reference sequence). V lost 7 bases to trimming and J lost 4 bases, with 17 bases between them.

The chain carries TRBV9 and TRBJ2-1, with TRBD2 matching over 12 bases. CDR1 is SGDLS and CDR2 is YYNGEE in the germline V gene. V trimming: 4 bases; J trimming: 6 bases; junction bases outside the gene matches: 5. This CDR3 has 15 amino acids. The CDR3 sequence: CASSFPSGGGNEQFF. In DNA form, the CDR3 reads TGTGCCAGCAGCTTCCCTAGCGGGGGGGGCAATGAGCAGTTCTTC.

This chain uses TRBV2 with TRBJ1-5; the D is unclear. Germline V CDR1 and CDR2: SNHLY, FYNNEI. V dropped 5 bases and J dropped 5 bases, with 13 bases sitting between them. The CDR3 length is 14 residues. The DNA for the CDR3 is TGTGCCAGCAGTAAGGACCGGGGAGATCAGCCCCAGCATTTT. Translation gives CASSKDRGDQPQHF.

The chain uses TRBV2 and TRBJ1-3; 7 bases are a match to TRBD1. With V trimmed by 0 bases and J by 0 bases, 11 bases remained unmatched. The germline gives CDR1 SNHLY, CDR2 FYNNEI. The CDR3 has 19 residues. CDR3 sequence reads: CASSEAYIGQASSGNTIYF. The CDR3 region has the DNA TGTGCCAGCAGTGAAGCCTATATAGGACAGGCAAGCTCTGGAAACACCATATATTTT.

The CDR3, as DNA: TGTGCCAGTGGAGCGGTCCCGGGACAGGGCTCAGCTAACTATGGCTACACCTTC. Translation gives CASGAVPGQGSANYGYTF. The chain links TRBV19 to TRBJ1-2; TRBD1 aligns across 9 bases. Germline lookup yields CDR1 LNHDA and CDR2 SQIVND (reference sequence). The CDR3 runs to 18 residues. J was trimmed by 0 bases and V by 8 bases; bases with no gene match: 16.

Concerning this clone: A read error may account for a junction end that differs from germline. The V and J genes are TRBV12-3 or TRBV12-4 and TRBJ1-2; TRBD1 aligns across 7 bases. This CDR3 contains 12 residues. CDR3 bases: TGTGCCAGCAGTCCGGGGACAGCGATTACCTCCTTC. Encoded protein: CASSPGTAITSF.

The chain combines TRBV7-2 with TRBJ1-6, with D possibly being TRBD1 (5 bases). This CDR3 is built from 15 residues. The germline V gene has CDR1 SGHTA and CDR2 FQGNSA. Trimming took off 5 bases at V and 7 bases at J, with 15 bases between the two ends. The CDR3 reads CASSSSGTENSPLHF. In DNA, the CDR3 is TGTGCCAGCAGCAGTAGCGGGACGGAGAATTCACCCCTCCACTTT.

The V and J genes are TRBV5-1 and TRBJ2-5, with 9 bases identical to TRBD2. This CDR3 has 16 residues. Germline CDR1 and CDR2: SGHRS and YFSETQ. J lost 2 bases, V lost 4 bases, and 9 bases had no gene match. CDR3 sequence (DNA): TGCGCCAGCAGCGCCCTAAACGCGGGGGGGCAAGAGACCCAGTACTTC. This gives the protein CASSALNAGGQETQYF. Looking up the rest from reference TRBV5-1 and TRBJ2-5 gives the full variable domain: KAGVTQTPRYLIKTRGQQVTLSCSPISGHRSVSWYQQTPGQGLQFLFEYFSETQRNKGNFPGRFSGRQFSNSRSEMNVSTLELGDSALYLCASSALNAGGQETQYFGPGTRLLVL.

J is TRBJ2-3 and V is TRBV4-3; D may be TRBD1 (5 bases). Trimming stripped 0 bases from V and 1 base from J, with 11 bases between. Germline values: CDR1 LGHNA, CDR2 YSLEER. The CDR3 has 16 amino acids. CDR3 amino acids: CASSQDQGSGTDTQYF. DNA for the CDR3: TGCGCCAGCAGCCAAGATCAGGGTTCCGGCACAGATACGCAGTATTTT.

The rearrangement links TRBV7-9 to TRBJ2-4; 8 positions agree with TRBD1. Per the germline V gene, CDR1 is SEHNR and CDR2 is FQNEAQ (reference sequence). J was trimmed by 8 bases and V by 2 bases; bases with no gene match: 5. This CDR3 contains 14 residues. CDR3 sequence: CASSLSAGGYIQYF. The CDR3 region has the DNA TGTGCCAGCAGCTTATCGGCAGGGGGCTACATTCAGTACTTC.

The CDR3 loop reads CASSSRGGNEKLFF. The CDR3 region has the DNA TGTGCCAGCAGCTCCCGGGGGGGTAATGAAAAACTGTTTTTT. J is TRBJ1-4 and V is TRBV6-5, with D perhaps matching TRBD1 (5 bases). This CDR3 contains 14 residues. Germline V lookup: CDR1 MNHEY, CDR2 SVGAGI. Between the trimmed V and J ends, which lost 6 bases and 4 bases, there was a span of 12 bases.